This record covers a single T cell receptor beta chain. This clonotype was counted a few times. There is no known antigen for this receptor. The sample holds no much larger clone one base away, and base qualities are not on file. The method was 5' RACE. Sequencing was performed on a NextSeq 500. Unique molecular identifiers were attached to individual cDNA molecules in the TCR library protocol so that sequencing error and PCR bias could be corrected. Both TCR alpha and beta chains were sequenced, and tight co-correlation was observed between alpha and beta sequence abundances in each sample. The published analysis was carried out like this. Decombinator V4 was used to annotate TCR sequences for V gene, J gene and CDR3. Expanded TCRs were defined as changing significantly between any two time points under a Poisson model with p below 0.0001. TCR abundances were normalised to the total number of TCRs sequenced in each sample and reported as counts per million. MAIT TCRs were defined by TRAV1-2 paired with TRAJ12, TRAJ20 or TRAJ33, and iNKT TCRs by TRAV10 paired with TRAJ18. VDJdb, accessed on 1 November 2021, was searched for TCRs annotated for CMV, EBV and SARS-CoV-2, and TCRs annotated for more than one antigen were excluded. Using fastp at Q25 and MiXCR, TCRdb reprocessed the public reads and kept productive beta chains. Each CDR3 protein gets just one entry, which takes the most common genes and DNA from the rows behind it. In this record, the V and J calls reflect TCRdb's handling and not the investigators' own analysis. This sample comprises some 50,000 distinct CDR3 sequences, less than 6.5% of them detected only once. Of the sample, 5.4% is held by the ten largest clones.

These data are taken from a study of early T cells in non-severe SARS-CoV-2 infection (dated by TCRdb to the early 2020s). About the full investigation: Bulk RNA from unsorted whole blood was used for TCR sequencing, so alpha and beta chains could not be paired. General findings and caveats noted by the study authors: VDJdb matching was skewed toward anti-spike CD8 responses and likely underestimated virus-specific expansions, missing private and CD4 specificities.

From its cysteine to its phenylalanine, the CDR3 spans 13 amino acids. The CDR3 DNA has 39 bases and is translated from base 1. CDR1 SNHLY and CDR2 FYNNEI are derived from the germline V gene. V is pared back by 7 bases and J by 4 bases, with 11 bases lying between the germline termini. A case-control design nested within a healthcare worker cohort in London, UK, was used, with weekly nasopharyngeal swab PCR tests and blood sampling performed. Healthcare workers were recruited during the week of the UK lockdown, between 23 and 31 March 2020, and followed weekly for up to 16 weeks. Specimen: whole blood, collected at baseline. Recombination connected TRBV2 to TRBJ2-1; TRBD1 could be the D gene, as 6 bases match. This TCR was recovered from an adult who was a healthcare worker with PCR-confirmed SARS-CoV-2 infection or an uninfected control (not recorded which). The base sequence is TGTGCCAGCACTACAGGGCTATACAATGAGCAGTTCTTC. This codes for CASTTGLYNEQFF.